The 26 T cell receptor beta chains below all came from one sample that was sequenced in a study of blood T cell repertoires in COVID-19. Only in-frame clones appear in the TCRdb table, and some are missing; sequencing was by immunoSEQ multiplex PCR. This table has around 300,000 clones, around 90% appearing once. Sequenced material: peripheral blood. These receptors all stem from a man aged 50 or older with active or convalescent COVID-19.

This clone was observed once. CDR3 DNA: TGTGCCAGCAGACAGGGTGACGAGTTCGACGAGCAGTACTTC. It codes for CASRQGDEFDEQYF. The chain combines TRBV6-5 with TRBJ2-7; D might be TRBD1 (6 bases). The germline CDR1 and CDR2 sequences are MNHEY and SVGAGI. The CDR3 loop spans 14 amino acids. The V end was cut by 6 bases, the J end by 5 bases, with 17 bases between.

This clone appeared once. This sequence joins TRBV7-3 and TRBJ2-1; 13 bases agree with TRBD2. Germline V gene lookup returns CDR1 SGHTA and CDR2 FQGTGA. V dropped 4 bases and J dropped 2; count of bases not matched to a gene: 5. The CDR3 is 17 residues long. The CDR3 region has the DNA TGTGCCAGCAGCTCCGGACTAGCGGGGGAGCCCTACAATGAGCAGTTCTTC. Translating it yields CASSSGLAGEPYNEQFF.

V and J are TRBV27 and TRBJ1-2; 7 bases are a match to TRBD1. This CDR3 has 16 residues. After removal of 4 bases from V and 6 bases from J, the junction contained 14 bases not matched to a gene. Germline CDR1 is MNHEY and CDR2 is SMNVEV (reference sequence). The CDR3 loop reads CASSSSAQGSFNGYTF. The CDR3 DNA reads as TGTGCCAGCAGTTCCTCCGCACAGGGGAGCTTTAATGGCTACACCTTC.

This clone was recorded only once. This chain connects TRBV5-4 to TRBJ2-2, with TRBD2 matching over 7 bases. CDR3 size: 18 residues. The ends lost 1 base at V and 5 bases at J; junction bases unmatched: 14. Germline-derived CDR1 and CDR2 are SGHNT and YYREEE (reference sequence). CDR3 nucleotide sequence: TGTGCCAGCAGCTTGAGTCTAGCGGTGGAATATGGGACCGGGGAGCTGTTTTTT. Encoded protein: CASSLSLAVEYGTGELFF.

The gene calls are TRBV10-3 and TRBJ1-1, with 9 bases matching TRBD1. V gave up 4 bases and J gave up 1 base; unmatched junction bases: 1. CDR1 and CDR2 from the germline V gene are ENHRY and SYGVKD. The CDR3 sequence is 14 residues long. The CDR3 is CAISVDRGNTEAFF. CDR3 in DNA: TGTGCCATCAGTGTGGACAGGGGGAACACTGAAGCTTTCTTT.

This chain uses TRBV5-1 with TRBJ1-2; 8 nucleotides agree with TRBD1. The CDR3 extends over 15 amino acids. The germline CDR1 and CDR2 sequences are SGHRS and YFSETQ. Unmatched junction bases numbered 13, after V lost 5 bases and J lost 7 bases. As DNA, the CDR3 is TGCGCCAGCAGTCTAAATTCGGGACAGGATCGTGGCTACACCTTC. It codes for CASSLNSGQDRGYTF.

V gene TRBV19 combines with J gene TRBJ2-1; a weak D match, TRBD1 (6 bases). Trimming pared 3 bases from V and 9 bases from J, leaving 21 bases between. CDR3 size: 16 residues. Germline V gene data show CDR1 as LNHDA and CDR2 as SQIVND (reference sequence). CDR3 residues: CASSIGVVGGSGEQFF. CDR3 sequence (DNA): TGTGCCAGTAGTATCGGGGTCGTAGGGGGATCGGGTGAGCAGTTCTTC.

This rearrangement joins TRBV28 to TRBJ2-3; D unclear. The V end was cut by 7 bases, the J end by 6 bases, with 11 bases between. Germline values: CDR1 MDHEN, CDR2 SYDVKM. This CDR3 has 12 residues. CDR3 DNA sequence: TGTGCCAGCACAGGCTTAGGCGATACGCAGTATTTT. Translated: CASTGLGDTQYF.

CDR3 coding DNA: TGTGCCACCAGTGATTTGCCCGGGACTAGCGGGAACCTTGATGAGCAGTTCTTC. Protein sequence: CATSDLPGTSGNLDEQFF. The V gene is TRBV24-1, the J gene TRBJ2-1, with 13 nucleotides matching TRBD2. The V segment lost 0 bases and the J segment 8 bases; nucleotides outside the gene matches: 9. This CDR3 is built from 18 residues. The germline V gene encodes CDR1 KGHDR and CDR2 SFDVKD.

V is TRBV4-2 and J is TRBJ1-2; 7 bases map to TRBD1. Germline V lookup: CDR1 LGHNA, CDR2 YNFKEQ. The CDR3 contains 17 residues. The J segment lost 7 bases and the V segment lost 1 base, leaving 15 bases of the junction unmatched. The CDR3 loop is CASSQGSIRDRTSGYTF. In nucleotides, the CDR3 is TGTGCCAGCAGCCAAGGTTCAATAAGGGACAGAACTTCTGGCTACACCTTC.

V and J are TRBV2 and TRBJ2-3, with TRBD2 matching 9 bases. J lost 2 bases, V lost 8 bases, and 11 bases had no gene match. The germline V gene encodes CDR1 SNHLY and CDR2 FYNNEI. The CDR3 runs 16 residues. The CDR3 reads CASWISLAGSTDTQYF. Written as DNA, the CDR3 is TGTGCCAGCTGGATCTCCCTAGCGGGATCCACAGATACGCAGTATTTT.

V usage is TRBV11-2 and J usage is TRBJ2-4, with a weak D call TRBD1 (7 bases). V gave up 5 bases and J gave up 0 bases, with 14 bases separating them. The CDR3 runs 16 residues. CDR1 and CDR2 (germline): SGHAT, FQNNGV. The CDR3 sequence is CASSRTGLLAKNIQYF. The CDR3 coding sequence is TGTGCCAGCAGCCGGACAGGACTACTAGCCAAAAACATTCAGTACTTC.

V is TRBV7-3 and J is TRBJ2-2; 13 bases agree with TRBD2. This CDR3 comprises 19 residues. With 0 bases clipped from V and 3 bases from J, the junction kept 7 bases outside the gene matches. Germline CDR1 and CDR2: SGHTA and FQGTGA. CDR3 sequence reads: CASSLTPLLAGGDTGELFF. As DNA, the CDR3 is TGTGCCAGCAGCTTAACTCCCCTACTAGCGGGAGGGGACACCGGGGAGCTGTTTTTT.

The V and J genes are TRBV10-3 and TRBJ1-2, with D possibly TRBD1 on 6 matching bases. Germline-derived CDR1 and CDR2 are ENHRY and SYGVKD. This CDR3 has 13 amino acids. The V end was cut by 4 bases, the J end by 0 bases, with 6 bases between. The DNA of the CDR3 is TGTGCCATCAGTGGGGACACTAACTATGGCTACACCTTC. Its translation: CAISGDTNYGYTF.

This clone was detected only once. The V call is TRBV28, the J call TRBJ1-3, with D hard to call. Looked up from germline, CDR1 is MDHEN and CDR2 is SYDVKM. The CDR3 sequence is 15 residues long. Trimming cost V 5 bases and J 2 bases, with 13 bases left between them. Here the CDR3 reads CASSPSTGAGNTIYF. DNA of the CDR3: TGTGCCAGCAGTCCATCTACGGGTGCTGGAAACACCATATATTTT.

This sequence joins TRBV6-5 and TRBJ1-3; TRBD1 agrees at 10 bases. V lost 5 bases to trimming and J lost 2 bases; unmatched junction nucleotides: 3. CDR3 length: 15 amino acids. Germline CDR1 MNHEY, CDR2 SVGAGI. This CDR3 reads CASSPGQGAGNTIYF. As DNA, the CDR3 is TGTGCCAGCAGTCCCGGACAGGGGGCTGGAAACACCATATATTTT.

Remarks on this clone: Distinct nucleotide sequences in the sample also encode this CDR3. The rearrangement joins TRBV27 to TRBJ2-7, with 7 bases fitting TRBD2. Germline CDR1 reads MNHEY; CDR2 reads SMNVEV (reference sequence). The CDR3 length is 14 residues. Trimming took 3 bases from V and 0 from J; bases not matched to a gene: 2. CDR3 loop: CASSFGGSSYEQYF. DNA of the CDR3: TGTGCCAGCAGTTTCGGGGGGTCCTCCTACGAGCAGTACTTC.

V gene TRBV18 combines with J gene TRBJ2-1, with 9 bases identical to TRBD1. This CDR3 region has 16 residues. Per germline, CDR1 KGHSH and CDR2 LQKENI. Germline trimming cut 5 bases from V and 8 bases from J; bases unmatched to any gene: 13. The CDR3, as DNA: TGTGCCAGCTCAAGGGTACGGGACAGGGTTTTCTATGAGCAGTTCTTC. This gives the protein CASSRVRDRVFYEQFF.

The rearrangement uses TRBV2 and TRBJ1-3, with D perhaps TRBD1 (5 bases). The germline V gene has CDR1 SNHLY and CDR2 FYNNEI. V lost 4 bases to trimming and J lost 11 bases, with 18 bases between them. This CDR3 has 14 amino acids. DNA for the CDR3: TGTGCCAGCAGTGCGGAGCAGGGTCTCGACGCCATATATTTT. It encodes CASSAEQGLDAIYF.

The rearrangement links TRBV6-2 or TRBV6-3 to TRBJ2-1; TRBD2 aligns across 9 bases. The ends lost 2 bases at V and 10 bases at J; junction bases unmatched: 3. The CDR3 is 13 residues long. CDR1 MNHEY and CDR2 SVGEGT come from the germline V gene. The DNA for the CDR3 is TGTGCCAGCAGTTACCGCGGGGGGGGCGAGCAGTTCTTC. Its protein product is CASSYRGGGEQFF.

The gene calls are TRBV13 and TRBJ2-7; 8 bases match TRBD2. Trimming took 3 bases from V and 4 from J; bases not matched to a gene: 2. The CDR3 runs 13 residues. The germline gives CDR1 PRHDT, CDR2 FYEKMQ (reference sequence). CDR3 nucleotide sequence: TGTGCCAGCAGCTTCGGGAGGGGGTACGAGCAGTACTTC. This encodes CASSFGRGYEQYF.

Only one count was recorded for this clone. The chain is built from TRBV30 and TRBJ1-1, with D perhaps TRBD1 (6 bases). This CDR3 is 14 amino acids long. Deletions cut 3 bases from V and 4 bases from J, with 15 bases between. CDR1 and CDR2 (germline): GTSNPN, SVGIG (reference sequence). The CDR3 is CAWSRQADGTEAFF. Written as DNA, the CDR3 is TGTGCCTGGAGCCGACAGGCCGACGGCACTGAAGCTTTCTTT. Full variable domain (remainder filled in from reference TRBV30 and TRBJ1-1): SQTIHQWPATLVQPVGSPLSLECTVEGTSNPNLYWYRQAAGRGLQLLFYSVGIGQISSEVPQNLSASRPQDRQFILSSKKLLLSDSGFYLCAWSRQADGTEAFFGQGTRLTVV.

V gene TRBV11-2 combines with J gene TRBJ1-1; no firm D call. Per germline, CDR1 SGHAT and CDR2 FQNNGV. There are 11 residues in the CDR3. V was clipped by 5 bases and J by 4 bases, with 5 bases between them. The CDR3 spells CASSLSTEAFF. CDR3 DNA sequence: TGTGCCAGCAGCCTTTCCACTGAAGCTTTCTTT.

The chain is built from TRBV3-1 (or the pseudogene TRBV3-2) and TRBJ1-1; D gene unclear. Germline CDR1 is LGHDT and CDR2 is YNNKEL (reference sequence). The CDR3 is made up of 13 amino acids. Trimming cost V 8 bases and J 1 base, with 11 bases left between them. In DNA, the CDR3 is TGTGCCAGCGAAGGACGGGGGAACACTGAAGCTTTCTTT. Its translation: CASEGRGNTEAFF.

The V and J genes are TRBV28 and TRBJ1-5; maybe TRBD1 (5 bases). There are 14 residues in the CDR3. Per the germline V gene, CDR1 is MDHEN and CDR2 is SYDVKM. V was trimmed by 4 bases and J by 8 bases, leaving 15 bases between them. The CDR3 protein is CASSSPGGREPQHF. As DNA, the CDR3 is TGTGCCAGCAGTTCCCCCGGGGGTCGGGAGCCCCAGCATTTT.

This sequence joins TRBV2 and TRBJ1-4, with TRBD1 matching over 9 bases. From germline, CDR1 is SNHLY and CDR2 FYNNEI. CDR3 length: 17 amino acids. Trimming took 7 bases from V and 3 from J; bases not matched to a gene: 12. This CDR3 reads CASTQLQGAGPNEKLFF. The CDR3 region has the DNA TGTGCCAGCACGCAATTACAGGGGGCAGGGCCTAATGAAAAACTGTTTTTT.